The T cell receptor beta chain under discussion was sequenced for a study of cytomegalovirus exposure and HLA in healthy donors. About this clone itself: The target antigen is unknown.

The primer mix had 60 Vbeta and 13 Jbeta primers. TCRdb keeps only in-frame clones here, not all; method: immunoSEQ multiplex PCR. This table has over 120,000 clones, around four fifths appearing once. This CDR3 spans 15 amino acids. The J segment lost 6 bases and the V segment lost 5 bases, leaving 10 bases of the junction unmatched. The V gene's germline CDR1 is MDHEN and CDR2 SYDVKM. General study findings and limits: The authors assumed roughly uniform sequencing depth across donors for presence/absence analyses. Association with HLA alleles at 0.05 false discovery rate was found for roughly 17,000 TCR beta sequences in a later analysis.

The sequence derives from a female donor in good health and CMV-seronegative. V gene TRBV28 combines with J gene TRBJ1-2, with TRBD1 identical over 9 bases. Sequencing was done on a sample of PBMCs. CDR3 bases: TGTGCCAGCAGTCCGGGAGGGACAGGGAGGGATGGCTACACCTTC. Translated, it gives CASSPGGTGRDGYTF.